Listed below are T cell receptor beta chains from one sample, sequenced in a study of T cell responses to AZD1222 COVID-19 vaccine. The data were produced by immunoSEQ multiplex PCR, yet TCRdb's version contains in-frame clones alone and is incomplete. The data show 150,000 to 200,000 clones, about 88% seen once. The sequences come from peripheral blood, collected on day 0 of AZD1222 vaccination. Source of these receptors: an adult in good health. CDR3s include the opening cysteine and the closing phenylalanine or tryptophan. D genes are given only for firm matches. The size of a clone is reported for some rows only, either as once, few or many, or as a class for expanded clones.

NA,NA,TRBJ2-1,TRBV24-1,CATSDKYNEQFF,TGTGCCACCAGTGATAAGTACAATGAGCAGTTCTTC
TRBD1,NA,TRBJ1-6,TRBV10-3,CAISDGQGRDSPLHF,TGTGCCATCAGTGACGGACAGGGAAGGGATTCACCCCTCCACTTT
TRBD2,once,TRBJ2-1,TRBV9,CASSVDPPSGVNNEQFF,TGTGCCAGCAGCGTAGACCCTCCTAGCGGGGTTAACAATGAGCAGTTCTTC
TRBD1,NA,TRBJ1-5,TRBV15,CATSRDRVGVENQPQHF,TGTGCCACCAGCAGGGACAGGGTAGGTGTTGAGAATCAGCCCCAGCATTTT
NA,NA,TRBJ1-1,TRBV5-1,CASSFLGKRQGTEAFF,TGCGCCAGCAGCTTTCTAGGGAAACGGCAAGGCACTGAAGCTTTCTTT
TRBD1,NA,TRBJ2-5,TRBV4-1,CASSPGQAQETQYF,TGCGCCAGCAGCCCGGGACAGGCCCAAGAGACCCAGTACTTC
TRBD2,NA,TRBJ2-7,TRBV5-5,CASSFRLAETYEQYF,TGTGCCAGCAGCTTTCGGCTAGCGGAAACCTACGAGCAGTACTTC
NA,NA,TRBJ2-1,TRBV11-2,CASSRMNEQFF,TGTGCCAGCAGCCGAATGAATGAGCAGTTCTTC
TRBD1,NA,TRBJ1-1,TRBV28,CASSPSTGRMNTEAFF,TGTGCCAGCAGTCCCTCGACAGGGCGAATGAACACTGAAGCTTTCTTT
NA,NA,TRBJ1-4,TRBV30,CAWSVRVGSGEKLFF,TGTGCCTGGAGTGTAAGGGTGGGGTCGGGTGAAAAACTGTTTTTT
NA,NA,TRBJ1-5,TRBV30,CAWSVRAGPSGNQPQHF,TGTGCCTGGAGTGTACGCGCAGGGCCGTCAGGCAATCAGCCCCAGCATTTT
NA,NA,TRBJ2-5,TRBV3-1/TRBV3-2,CASSQDGVPSETQYF,TGTGCCAGCAGCCAAGATGGGGTCCCTAGCGAGACCCAGTACTTC
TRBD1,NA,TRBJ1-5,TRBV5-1,CASSPSRDRGTQHF,TGCGCCAGCAGCCCGTCCCGGGACAGGGGTACCCAGCATTTT
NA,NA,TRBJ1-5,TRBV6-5,CASRGASNQPQHF,TGTGCCAGCAGGGGGGCTTCCAATCAGCCCCAGCATTTT
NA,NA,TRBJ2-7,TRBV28,CASSGTPDSYEQYF,TGTGCCAGCAGTGGGACACCCGACTCCTACGAGCAGTACTTC
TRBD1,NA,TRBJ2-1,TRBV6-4,CASSSTGGHNEQFF,TGTGCCAGCAGTTCGACAGGGGGCCACAATGAGCAGTTCTTC
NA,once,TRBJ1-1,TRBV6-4,CASSPSGEDTEAFF,TGTGCCAGCAGCCCTTCGGGGGAGGACACTGAAGCTTTCTTT
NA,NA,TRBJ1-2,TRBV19,CASSPVEANYGYTF,TGTGCCAGTAGCCCCGTTGAAGCTAACTATGGCTACACCTTC
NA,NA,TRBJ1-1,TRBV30,CAWRAGAEAFF,TGTGCCTGGAGGGCCGGGGCTGAAGCTTTCTTT
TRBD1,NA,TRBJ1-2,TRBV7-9,CASSPTGGDYGYTF,TGTGCCAGCAGCCCTACAGGGGGCGACTATGGCTACACCTTC
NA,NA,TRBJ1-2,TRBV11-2,CASSLAAANYGYTF,TGTGCCAGCAGCTTAGCGGCGGCTAACTATGGCTACACCTTC
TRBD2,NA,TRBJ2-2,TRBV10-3,CAISATSGTNTGELFF,TGTGCCATCAGTGCCACTAGCGGGACTAACACCGGGGAGCTGTTTTTT
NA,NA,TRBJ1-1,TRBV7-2,CASSATQGTEAFF,TGTGCCAGCAGCGCAACACAGGGAACTGAAGCTTTCTTT
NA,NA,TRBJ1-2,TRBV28,CASSLGETYGYTF,TGTGCCAGCAGTTTAGGGGAGACCTATGGCTACACCTTC
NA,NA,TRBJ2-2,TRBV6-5,CASSNSRFTGELFF,TGTGCCAGCAGTAACTCAAGGTTCACCGGGGAGCTGTTTTTT
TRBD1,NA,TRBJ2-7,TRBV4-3,CASSQGQATSYEQYF,TGCGCCAGCAGCCAGGGACAGGCTACCTCCTACGAGCAGTACTTC
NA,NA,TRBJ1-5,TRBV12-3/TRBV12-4,CASRGLWAQHF,TGTGCCAGCAGGGGCCTGTGGGCCCAGCATTTT
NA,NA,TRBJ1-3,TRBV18,CASSPGEAGNTIYF,TGTGCCAGCTCACCAGGGGAGGCCGGAAACACCATATATTTT
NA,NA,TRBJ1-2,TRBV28,CASSLTREFYGYTF,TGTGCCAGCAGTTTAACGAGGGAGTTCTATGGCTACACCTTC
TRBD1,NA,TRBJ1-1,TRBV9,CASSVGTGDGGGTEAFF,TGTGCCAGCAGCGTAGGGACAGGGGACGGAGGGGGCACTGAAGCTTTCTTT
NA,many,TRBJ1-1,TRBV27,CASHLGSSPHTEAFF,TGTGCCAGCCACCTCGGGTCGTCCCCACACACTGAAGCTTTCTTT
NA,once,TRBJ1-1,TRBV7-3,CASSQSGMNTEAFF,TGTGCCAGCAGCCAATCAGGGATGAACACTGAAGCTTTCTTT
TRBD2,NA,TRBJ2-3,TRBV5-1,CASSLRGVLTDTQYF,TGCGCCAGCAGCCTTCGGGGGGTCTTGACAGATACGCAGTATTTT
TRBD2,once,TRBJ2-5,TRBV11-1,CASSPSGEETQYF,TGTGCCAGCAGTCCGAGCGGGGAAGAGACCCAGTACTTC
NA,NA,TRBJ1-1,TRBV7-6,CASSYRGSNTEAFF,TGTGCCAGCAGCTACCGGGGCAGTAACACTGAAGCTTTCTTT
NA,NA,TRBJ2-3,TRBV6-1,CASSGKFGGGTDTQYF,TGTGCCAGCAGTGGAAAGTTTGGGGGAGGCACAGATACGCAGTATTTT
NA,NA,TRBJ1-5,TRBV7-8,CASSWGPGVNQPQHF,TGTGCCAGCAGCTGGGGTCCAGGGGTCAATCAGCCCCAGCATTTT
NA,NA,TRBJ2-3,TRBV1,CTSSHASGRDTDTQYF,TGCACCAGCAGCCACGCTAGCGGGAGAGACACAGATACGCAGTATTTT
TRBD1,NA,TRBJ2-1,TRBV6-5,CASSTWTGNNEQFF,TGTGCCAGCAGTACATGGACAGGGAACAATGAGCAGTTCTTC
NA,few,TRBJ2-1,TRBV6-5,CASTSPGVEQFF,TGTGCCAGCACCTCCCCGGGGGTGGAGCAGTTCTTC
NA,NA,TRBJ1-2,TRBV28,CASSQGRNYGYTF,TGTGCCAGCAGTCAAGGACGAAACTATGGCTACACCTTC
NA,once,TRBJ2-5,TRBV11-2,CASSALTGRETQYF,TGTGCCAGCAGCGCATTGACTGGGCGGGAGACCCAGTACTTC
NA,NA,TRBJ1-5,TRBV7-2,CASSLAGPYSNQPQHF,TGTGCCAGCAGCTTAGCCGGACCTTATAGCAATCAGCCCCAGCATTTT
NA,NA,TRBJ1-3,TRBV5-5,CASKQGRGTGNTIYF,TGTGCCAGCAAACAGGGAAGGGGTACTGGAAACACCATATATTTT
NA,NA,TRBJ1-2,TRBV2,CASRGAPANYGYTF,TGTGCCAGCCGGGGGGCACCAGCTAACTATGGCTACACCTTC
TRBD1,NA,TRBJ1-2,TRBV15,CATRTGQGDGYTF,TGTGCCACCAGGACAGGGCAAGGCGATGGCTACACCTTC
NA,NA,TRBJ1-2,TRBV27,CASREGGVFYGYTF,TGTGCCAGCAGGGAGGGGGGGGTGTTCTATGGCTACACCTTC